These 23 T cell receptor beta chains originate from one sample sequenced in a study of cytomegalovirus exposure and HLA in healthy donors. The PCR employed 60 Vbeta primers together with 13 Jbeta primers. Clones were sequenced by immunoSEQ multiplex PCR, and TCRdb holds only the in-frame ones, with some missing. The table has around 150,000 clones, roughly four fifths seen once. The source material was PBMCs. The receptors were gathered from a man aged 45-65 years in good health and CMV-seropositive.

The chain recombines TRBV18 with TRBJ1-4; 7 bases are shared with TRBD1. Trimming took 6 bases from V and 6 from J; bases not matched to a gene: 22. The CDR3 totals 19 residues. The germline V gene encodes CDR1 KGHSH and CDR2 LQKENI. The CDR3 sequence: CASSPYVISTGNNDEKLFF. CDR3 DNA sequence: TGTGCCAGCTCCCCATACGTAATATCGACAGGGAATAATGATGAAAAACTGTTTTTT.

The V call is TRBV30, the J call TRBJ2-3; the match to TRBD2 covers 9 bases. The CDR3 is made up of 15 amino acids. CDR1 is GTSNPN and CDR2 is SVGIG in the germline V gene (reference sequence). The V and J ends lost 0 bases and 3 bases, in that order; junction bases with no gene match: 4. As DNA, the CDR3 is TGTGCCTGGAGTGTGGGGCTAGCGGGAACAGATACGCAGTATTTT. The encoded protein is CAWSVGLAGTDTQYF.

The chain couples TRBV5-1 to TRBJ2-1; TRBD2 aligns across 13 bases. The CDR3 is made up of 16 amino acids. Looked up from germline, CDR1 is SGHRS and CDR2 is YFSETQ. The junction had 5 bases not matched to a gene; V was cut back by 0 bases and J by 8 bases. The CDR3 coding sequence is TGCGCCAGCAGCTTGGTAACTAGCGGGGGGGGGTATGAGCAGTTCTTC. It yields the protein CASSLVTSGGGYEQFF.

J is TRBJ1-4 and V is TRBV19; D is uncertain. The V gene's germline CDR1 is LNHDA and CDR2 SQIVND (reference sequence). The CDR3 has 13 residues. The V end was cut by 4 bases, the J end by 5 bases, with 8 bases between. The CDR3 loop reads CASSRAENEKLFF. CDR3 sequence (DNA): TGTGCCAGTAGTAGAGCGGAGAATGAAAAACTGTTTTTT.

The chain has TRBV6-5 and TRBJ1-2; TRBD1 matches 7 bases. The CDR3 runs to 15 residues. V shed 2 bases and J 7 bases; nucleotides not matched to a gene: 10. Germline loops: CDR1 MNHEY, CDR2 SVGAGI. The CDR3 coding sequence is TGTGCCAGCAGTTACGAGGCGGTAGGGGGCCTTGGCTACACCTTC. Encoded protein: CASSYEAVGGLGYTF.

Here the CDR3 DNA reads TGTGCCAGCAGCCTCCCCCCAGGGAGGGCAAACACCATATATTTT. Translating it yields CASSLPPGRANTIYF. This rearrangement joins TRBV5-8 to TRBJ1-3, with D possibly being TRBD1 (5 bases). The V end was cut by 4 bases, the J end by 6 bases, with 17 bases between. From germline, CDR1 is SGHTS and CDR2 YDEGEE. The CDR3 extends over 15 amino acids.

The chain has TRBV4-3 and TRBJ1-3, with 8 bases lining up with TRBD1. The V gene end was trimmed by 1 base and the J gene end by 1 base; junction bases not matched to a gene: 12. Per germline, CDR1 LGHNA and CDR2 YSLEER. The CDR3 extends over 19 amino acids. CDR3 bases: TGCGCCAGCAGCCAAGTTGCCAGATCAGGGGGCAGGTCTGGAAACACCATATATTTT. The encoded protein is CASSQVARSGGRSGNTIYF.

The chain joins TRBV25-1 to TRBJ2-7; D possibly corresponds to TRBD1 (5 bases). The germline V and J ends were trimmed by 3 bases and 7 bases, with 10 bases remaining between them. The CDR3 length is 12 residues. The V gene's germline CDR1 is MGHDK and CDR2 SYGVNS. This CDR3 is CASSDRVGEQYF. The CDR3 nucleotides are TGTGCCAGCAGTGACAGGGTCGGGGAGCAGTACTTC.

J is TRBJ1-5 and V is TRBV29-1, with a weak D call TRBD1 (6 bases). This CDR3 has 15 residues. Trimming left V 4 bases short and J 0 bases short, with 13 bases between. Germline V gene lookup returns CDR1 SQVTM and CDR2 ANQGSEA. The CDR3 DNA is TGCAGCGTTGTCTCTGGCAGGGGTAGCAATCAGCCCCAGCATTTT. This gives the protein CSVVSGRGSNQPQHF.

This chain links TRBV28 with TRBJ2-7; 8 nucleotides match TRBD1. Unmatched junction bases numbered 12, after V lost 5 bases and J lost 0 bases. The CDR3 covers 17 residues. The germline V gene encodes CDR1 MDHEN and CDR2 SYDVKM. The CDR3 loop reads CASSPNRWTGSSYEQYF. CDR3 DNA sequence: TGTGCCAGCAGTCCCAATCGATGGACAGGGAGCTCCTACGAGCAGTACTTC.

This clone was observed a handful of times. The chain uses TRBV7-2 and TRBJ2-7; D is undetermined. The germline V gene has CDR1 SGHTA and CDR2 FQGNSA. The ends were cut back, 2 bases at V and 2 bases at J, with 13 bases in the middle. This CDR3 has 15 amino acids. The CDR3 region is CASSLSSAPAYEQYF. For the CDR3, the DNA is TGTGCCAGCAGCTTATCCTCAGCGCCGGCCTACGAGCAGTACTTC.

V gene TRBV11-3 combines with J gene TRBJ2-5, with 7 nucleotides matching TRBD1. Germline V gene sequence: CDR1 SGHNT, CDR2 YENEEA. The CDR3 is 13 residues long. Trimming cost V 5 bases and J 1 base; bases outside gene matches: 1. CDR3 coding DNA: TGTGCCAGCAGCCAGGGGGTCCAAGAGACCCAGTACTTC. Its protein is CASSQGVQETQYF.

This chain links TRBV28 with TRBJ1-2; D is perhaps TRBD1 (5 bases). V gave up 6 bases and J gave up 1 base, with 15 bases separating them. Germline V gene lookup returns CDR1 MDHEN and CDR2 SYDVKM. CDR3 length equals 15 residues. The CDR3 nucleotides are TGTGCCAGCAGCCTCGAAGGGGACTATAACTATGGCTACACCTTC. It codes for CASSLEGDYNYGYTF.

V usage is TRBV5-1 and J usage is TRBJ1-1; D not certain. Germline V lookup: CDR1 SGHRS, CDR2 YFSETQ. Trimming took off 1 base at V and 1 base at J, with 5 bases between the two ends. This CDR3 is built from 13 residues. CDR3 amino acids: CASSLTQNTEAFF. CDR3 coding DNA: TGCGCCAGCAGCTTGACACAGAACACTGAAGCTTTCTTT.

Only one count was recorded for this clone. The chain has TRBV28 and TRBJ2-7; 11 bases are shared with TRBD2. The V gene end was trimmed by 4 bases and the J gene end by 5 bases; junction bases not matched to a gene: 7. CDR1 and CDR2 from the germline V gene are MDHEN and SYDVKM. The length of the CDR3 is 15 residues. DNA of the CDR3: TGTGCCAGCAGTTCCTTAGCGGGAGGGCGCCACGAGCAGTACTTC. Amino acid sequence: CASSSLAGGRHEQYF.

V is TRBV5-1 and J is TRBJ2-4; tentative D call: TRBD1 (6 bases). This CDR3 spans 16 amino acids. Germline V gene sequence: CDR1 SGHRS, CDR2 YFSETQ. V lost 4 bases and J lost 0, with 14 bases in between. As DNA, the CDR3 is TGCGCCAGCAGCCTCGGACAGCATCTAGCCAAAAACATTCAGTACTTC. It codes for CASSLGQHLAKNIQYF. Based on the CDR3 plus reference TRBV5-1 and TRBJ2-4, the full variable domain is KAGVTQTPRYLIKTRGQQVTLSCSPISGHRSVSWYQQTPGQGLQFLFEYFSETQRNKGNFPGRFSGRQFSNSRSEMNVSTLELGDSALYLCASSLGQHLAKNIQYFGAGTRLSVL.

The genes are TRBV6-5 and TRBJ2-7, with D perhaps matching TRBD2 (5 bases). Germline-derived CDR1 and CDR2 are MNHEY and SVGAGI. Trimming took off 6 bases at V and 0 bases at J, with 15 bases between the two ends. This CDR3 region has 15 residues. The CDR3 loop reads CASRPTGLSSYEQYF. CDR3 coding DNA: TGTGCCAGCAGACCCACGGGATTAAGCTCCTACGAGCAGTACTTC.

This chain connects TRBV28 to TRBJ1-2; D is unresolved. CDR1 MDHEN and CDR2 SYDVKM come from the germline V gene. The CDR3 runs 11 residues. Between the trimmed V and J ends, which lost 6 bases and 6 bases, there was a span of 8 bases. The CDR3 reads CASRRMDGYTF. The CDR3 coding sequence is TGTGCCAGCAGGCGGATGGATGGCTACACCTTC.

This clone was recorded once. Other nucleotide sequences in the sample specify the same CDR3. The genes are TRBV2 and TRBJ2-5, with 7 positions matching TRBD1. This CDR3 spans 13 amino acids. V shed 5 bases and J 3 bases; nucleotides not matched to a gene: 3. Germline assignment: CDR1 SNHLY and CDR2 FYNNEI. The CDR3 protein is CASSTDREETQYF. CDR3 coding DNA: TGTGCCAGCAGTACCGACAGGGAAGAGACCCAGTACTTC.

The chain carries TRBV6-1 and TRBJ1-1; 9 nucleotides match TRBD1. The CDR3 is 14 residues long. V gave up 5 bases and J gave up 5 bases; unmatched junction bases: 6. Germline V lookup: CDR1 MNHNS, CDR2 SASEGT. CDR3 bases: TGTGCCAGCAGTCGGACAGGGGTGGCAACTGAAGCTTTCTTT. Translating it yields CASSRTGVATEAFF.

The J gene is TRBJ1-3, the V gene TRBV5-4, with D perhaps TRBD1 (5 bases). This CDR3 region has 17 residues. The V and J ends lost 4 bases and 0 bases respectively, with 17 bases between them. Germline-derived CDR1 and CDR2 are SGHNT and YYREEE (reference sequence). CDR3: CASSNSVAGNSGNTIYF. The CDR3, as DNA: TGTGCCAGCAGCAATTCGGTAGCAGGGAACTCTGGAAACACCATATATTTT. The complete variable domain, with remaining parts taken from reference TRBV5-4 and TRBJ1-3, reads ETGVTQSPTHLIKTRGQQVTLRCSSQSGHNTVSWYQQALGQGPQFIFQYYREEENGRGNFPPRFSGLQFPNYSSELNVNALELDDSALYLCASSNSVAGNSGNTIYFGEGSWLTVV.

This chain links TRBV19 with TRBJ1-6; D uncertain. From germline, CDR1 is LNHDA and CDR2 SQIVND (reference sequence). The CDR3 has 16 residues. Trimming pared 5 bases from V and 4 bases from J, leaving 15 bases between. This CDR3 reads CASSQTATRYNSPLHF. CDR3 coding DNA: TGTGCCAGTAGTCAAACTGCTACGCGGTATAATTCACCCCTCCACTTT.

In DNA form, the CDR3 reads TGCGCCAGCAGCCAAGACCCACCAACTACAACGACAGTCGGTAGCACAGATACGCAGTATTTT. As protein: CASSQDPPTTTTVGSTDTQYF. The chain employs TRBV4-1 and TRBJ2-3, with D maybe TRBD1 (5 bases). V gave up 0 bases and J gave up 0 bases, with 25 bases separating them. This CDR3 spans 21 amino acids. Germline loops: CDR1 MGHRA, CDR2 YSYEKL.